Here is one T cell receptor (beta chain) with its context. This record belongs to a study of patients and donors after allogeneic stem cell transplantation. The CDR3 loop spans 14 amino acids. Germline CDR1 is SGHRS and CDR2 is YFSETQ. With 4 bases removed from V and 6 bases from J, the gap between germline ends came to 14 bases. Each CDR3 protein gets one entry after TCRdb re-called the RT-PCR reads with MiXCR. The data show approximately 200,000 distinct CDR3 sequences, 35% to 45% seen once. The rearrangement joins TRBV5-1 to TRBJ2-1, with D tentatively TRBD1 (6 bases). The sequence was obtained from a human donor who was either an allogeneic HSCT recipient or a stem cell or donor lymphocyte infusion donor (not recorded which). It is not recorded whose cells these are; they may come from a transplant donor. The sample was blood, either unsorted or a sorted T cell fraction (not recorded which). The CDR3 is CASSPRTVTNEQFF. Here the CDR3 DNA reads TGCGCCAGCAGCCCGCGGACAGTTACCAATGAGCAGTTCTTC.